A single T cell receptor beta chain is shown here with its context. Its antigen is still unknown. V trimming: 8 bases; J trimming: 0 bases; junction bases outside the gene matches: 13. CDR3 length: 18 amino acids. Looked up from germline, CDR1 is MNHEY and CDR2 is SVGEGT. Each patient went into thyroid surgery without having received any treatment. The entry originates in a study of metastatic and nonmetastatic thyroid tumors. In the authors' methods: Using the CDR3 differences seen across clinicopathological groups, the authors built a distant-metastasis classifier for papillary thyroid cancer, which was meant to discriminate distant-metastatic patients. TCRdb re-clonotyped the PCR reads through MiXCR. TCRdb, not the authors, supplied the V and J calls. The sample has under 35,000 clones; 25% to 30% are singletons. Study-wide results and caveats: In both blood and tumor samples, TCR beta diversity was reported significantly higher for malignant than benign nodules.

The TCR sequence derives from a female donor with papillary thyroid cancer or a benign thyroid nodule (not recorded which). Some clones in this sample may be carry-over from other donors' samples. Sequenced sample: blood. The genes are TRBV6-2 or TRBV6-3 and TRBJ2-6; 7 bases fit TRBD1. DNA of the CDR3: TGTGCCAGCCGAGCCCTTGGACAGGCGTCCTCTGGGGCCAACGTCCTGACTTTC. Translated: CASRALGQASSGANVLTF.